The 14 T cell receptor beta chains below all came from one sample that was sequenced in a study of molecular identifiers for immune sequencing clone quantification. TCRdb reprocessed the PCR reads with MiXCR, giving one entry per CDR3 protein. The repertoire holds nearly 55,000 distinct CDR3 sequences, with more than 35% as singletons. What was sequenced was naive CD8+ T cells from blood, with Jurkat cell RNA spiked in. Subset reported: FACS-sorted CD8+CD4-CCR7+CD45RA+ naive T cells. The source of these receptors is a human donor in good health. Some libraries in this study had Jurkat cell RNA spiked in.

Of note for this clonotype: Being one base from a much bigger clone, this may be a read error. This rearrangement joins TRBV7-2 to TRBJ1-5; D remains unclear. CDR1 and CDR2 from the germline V gene are SGHTA and FQGNSA. CDR3 length: 13 residues. CDR3 in amino acids: CASGLAENQPQHF. The CDR3 DNA reads as TGTGCCAGCGGCTTAGCCGAAAATCAGCCCCAGCATTTT.

This clonotype was seen ten or more times. The chain is built from TRBV28 and TRBJ2-3; D is undetermined. CDR3 length: 12 amino acids. The V end lost 6 bases, the J end lost 6 bases, and 10 bases lay between the germline ends. Germline CDR1 is MDHEN and CDR2 is SYDVKM. The CDR3 reads CASSSNLDTQYF. In DNA, the CDR3 is TGTGCCAGCAGCTCAAACTTGGATACGCAGTATTTT.

The V call is TRBV28, the J call TRBJ1-1, with a possible D match to TRBD1 (6 bases). V shed 4 bases and J shed 4 bases, with 19 bases lying between them. The CDR3 runs 16 residues. Germline lookup yields CDR1 MDHEN and CDR2 SYDVKM. In DNA, the CDR3 is TGTGCCAGCAGTTCCCCCCGCCTACAGGGATTCACTGAAGCTTTCTTT. Amino acid sequence: CASSSPRLQGFTEAFF. The entire variable domain, with the rest obtained from reference TRBV28 and TRBJ1-1, is as follows: DVKVTQSSRYLVKRTGEKVFLECVQDMDHENMFWYRQDPGLGLRLIYFSYDVKMKEKGDIPEGYSVSREKKERFSLILESASTNQTSMYLCASSSPRLQGFTEAFFGQGTRLTVV.

In this sample, this clonotype turned up many times. The CDR3 loop is CASSRGPEQYF. Here the CDR3 DNA reads TGTGCCAGCAGTCGGGGGCCCGAGCAGTACTTC. The chain couples TRBV28 to TRBJ2-7; D may be TRBD1 or TRBD2 (6 bases each). V was pared by 5 bases and J by 6 bases, with 8 bases between. There are 11 residues in the CDR3. Germline CDR1 reads MDHEN; CDR2 reads SYDVKM. Full variable domain (missing parts from reference TRBV28 and TRBJ2-7): DVKVTQSSRYLVKRTGEKVFLECVQDMDHENMFWYRQDPGLGLRLIYFSYDVKMKEKGDIPEGYSVSREKKERFSLILESASTNQTSMYLCASSRGPEQYFGPGTRLTVT.

The V call is TRBV6-2 or TRBV6-3, the J call TRBJ2-1, with D perhaps matching TRBD1 or TRBD2 (5 bases each). Germline loops: CDR1 MNHEY, CDR2 SVGEGT. CDR3 length: 17 amino acids. V lost 5 bases and J 3 bases, leaving 20 bases between the germline ends. CDR3 DNA sequence: TGTGCCAGCAGTCGGGACGACCCTCGCGGAAGCTACAATGAGCAGTTCTTC. Protein product: CASSRDDPRGSYNEQFF.

The rearrangement uses TRBV6-5 and TRBJ1-1; D ambiguous. Germline-derived CDR1 and CDR2 are MNHEY and SVGAGI. The V end lost 5 bases, the J end lost 5 bases, and 9 bases lay between the germline ends. This CDR3 is built from 12 residues. The CDR3 protein is CASSAVGTEAFF. The CDR3 nucleotides are TGTGCCAGCAGTGCGGTAGGGACTGAAGCTTTCTTT.

This clonotype was seen more than once but under ten times. The chain is built from TRBV13 and TRBJ2-1; D unresolved. Germline V lookup: CDR1 PRHDT, CDR2 FYEKMQ (reference sequence). Trimming left V 4 bases short and J 4 bases short, with 17 bases between. CDR3 size: 16 residues. The DNA of the CDR3 is TGTGCCAGCAGCTCCTCCGGGCGGTGGGTGTACAATGAGCAGTTCTTC. Its protein product is CASSSSGRWVYNEQFF.

This clonotype appeared a few times. This chain connects TRBV28 to TRBJ2-7; D possibly uses TRBD1 or TRBD2 (5 bases each). V was clipped by 5 bases and J by 7 bases, with 27 bases between them. Per germline, CDR1 MDHEN and CDR2 SYDVKM. This CDR3 is 17 amino acids long. The CDR3 region is CASSPGTSAGPDSEQYF. The CDR3 coding sequence is TGTGCCAGCAGTCCTGGGACGTCCGCCGGCCCGGATAGTGAGCAGTACTTC.

In the case of this clonotype: It is unclear where the CDR3 begins or ends on the DNA, so no DNA is shown, and the CDR3 is as TCRdb lists it. The chain is built from TRBV6-2 or TRBV6-3 and TRBJ2-5; TRBD1, as called in the table, went unchecked against the DNA. The CDR3 has 17 residues if both end residues are counted. Germline V gene data show CDR1 as MNHEY and CDR2 as SVGEGT. The CDR3 sequence: CASSYSVAIGTRETQNF.

This clonotype has just a few counts. V and J are TRBV20-1 and TRBJ2-5, with 9 bases identical to TRBD2. J gave up 2 bases and V 0 bases, and 4 bases lay outside the gene matches. Germline-derived CDR1 and CDR2 are DFQATT and SNEGSKA (reference sequence). This CDR3 region has 15 residues. DNA of the CDR3: TGCAGTGCTAGAGATCTGGCGGGAGGGCAAGAGACCCAGTACTTC. This translates into CSARDLAGGQETQYF.

Notes on this clonotype: One base away lies a much larger clone, so this may be a sequencing read error. The V call is TRBV5-1, the J call TRBJ2-7, with D hard to call. The CDR3 contains 12 residues. The germline CDR1 and CDR2 sequences are SGHRS and YFSETQ. CDR3 amino acids: CVSSPDGYEQYF. The CDR3 coding sequence is TGCGTCAGCAGCCCCGACGGCTACGAGCAGTACTTC.

This clonotype has a handful of counts. V usage is TRBV9 and J usage is TRBJ2-3; D gene unclear. The CDR3 length is 12 residues. V was shortened by 3 bases and J by 5 bases, with 7 bases between the two germline ends. The germline V gene has CDR1 SGDLS and CDR2 YYNGEE. The CDR3 loop reads CASSDREDTQYF. In DNA form, the CDR3 reads TGTGCCAGCAGCGATCGAGAAGATACGCAGTATTTT.

This clonotype was counted a few times. The gene calls are TRBV10-3 and TRBJ1-3, with D perhaps TRBD1 (5 bases). The CDR3 sequence is 15 residues long. Trimming removed 7 bases from V and 2 bases from J, with 15 bases in between. Germline loops: CDR1 ENHRY, CDR2 SYGVKD. Here the CDR3 DNA reads TGTGCCATCATGGACCGGGACGCACCTGGAAACACCATATATTTT. Its protein product is CAIMDRDAPGNTIYF.

With respect to this clonotype: Without the conserved terminal phenylalanine or tryptophan, this CDR3 likely stems from a read error. The limits of the CDR3 on the DNA are not certain, so only TCRdb's listed CDR3 is given. The gene calls are TRBV15 and TRBJ2-3; the listed D gene, TRBD2, was not tested against the DNA. Ends included, the CDR3 has 12 residues. Germline CDR1 LNHNV, CDR2 YYDKDF (reference sequence). CDR3: CATSKGLADRGL.